The 28 T cell receptor beta chains below were found in one sample sequenced in a study of T cells in women clearing cervical HPV infection. Sequencing used immunoSEQ multiplex PCR; TCRdb keeps in-frame clones, though not all of them. This listing includes 30,000 to 35,000 clones. Sequencing was performed on blood buffy coat. All receptors come from a woman between 18 and 70 years old with a cervical HPV16 infection that either progressed to CIN3+ or cleared (not recorded which).

CDR3 residues: CATSDLQGETGELFF. The CDR3 DNA, read in part, is TGTGCCACCAGTGACCTCCAGGGGGAAACCGGGGAG. V is TRBV24-1 and J is TRBJ2-2, with 7 bases lining up with TRBD1. The CDR3 goes on 3 residues after the read ends, and that part is filled in from the germline J gene. From germline, CDR1 is KGHDR and CDR2 SFDVKD. The CDR3 contains 15 residues. V lost 4 bases, J lost 5 bases, and 6 bases stayed unmatched.

For this clone: From the germline J gene comes the end of the CDR3, since the read stops 3 residues before it. The rearrangement joins TRBV6-1 to TRBJ2-7; 10 bases map to TRBD2. The CDR3 length is 19 residues. Germline CDR1 and CDR2: MNHNS and SASEGT. V was pared by 1 base and J by 5 bases, with 17 bases of the junction left unmatched. The sequenced CDR3 bases are TGTGCCAGCAGTGAAGAGGGGTGGGTTAAGCGGGAGGGCCGCGACGAG. It yields the protein CASSEEGWVKREGRDE. The full CDR3 protein is CASSEEGWVKREGRDEQYF.

CDR3: CASSIRRGDGAFF. The sequenced part of the CDR3 DNA is TGTGCCAGTAGTATACGGCGGGGTGATGGA. V and J are TRBV19 and TRBJ1-1; D ambiguous. Read sequence stops 3 residues before the CDR3 end, and the germline J gene provides the missing end. From germline, CDR1 is LNHDA and CDR2 SQIVND (reference sequence). This CDR3 has 13 amino acids.

Comment on this clone: Read data end 3 residues before the CDR3 end; the end is taken from the germline J gene. The chain is built from TRBV11-2 and TRBJ1-1; D gene ambiguous. V was trimmed by 3 bases and J by 0 bases, leaving 8 bases between them. The CDR3 has 14 residues. Germline V gene lookup returns CDR1 SGHAT and CDR2 FQNNGV. The CDR3 sequence is CASSLNTMNTEAFF. The sequenced part of the CDR3 DNA is TGTGCCAGCAGCTTGAATACTATGAACACTGAA.

Concerning this clone itself: The CDR3 end falls 3 residues outside the read, so it is completed with the germline J gene. The chain combines TRBV20-1 with TRBJ1-4; unclear D gene. The CDR3 is made up of 14 amino acids. V lost 6 bases and J 7 bases, leaving 18 bases between the germline ends. Germline V CDR1 and CDR2: DFQATT, SNEGSKA (reference sequence). The CDR3 here is CSAPVGLQSEKLFF. CDR3 DNA (partial): TGCAGTGCCCCGGTAGGACTCCAGAGTGAAAAA.

Remarks on this clone: The read falls 3 residues short of the CDR3 end, and the missing part is taken from the germline J gene. The chain recombines TRBV5-6 with TRBJ2-1; 7 bases align to TRBD1. After removal of 2 bases from V and 6 bases from J, the junction contained 8 bases not matched to a gene. The CDR3 is 15 amino acids. Germline CDR1 SGHDT, CDR2 YYEEEE. CDR3 residues: CASSFKDRLSNEQFF. The sequenced part of the CDR3 DNA is TGTGCCAGCAGCTTTAAGGACAGGCTTTCCAATGAG. Together with reference TRBV5-6 and TRBJ2-1, the CDR3 gives the full variable domain: DAGVTQSPTHLIKTRGQQVTLRCSPKSGHDTVSWYQQALGQGPQFIFQYYEEEERQRGNFPDRFSGHQFPNYSSELNVNALLLGDSALYLCASSFKDRLSNEQFFGPGTRLTVL.

For this clone: The observed sequence ends 3 residues before the CDR3 terminus, with the missing tail filled in from the germline J gene. The genes are TRBV6-2 or TRBV6-3 and TRBJ1-2; D remains unclear. Germline V gene lookup returns CDR1 MNHEY and CDR2 SVGEGT. CDR3 length: 14 residues. CDR3 sequence reads: CASSNLGIQYDYTF. The sequenced part of the CDR3 DNA is TGTGCCAGCAGTAACTTAGGAATACAGTACGAC.

With regard to this clone: Read sequence stops 3 residues before the CDR3 end, and the germline J gene provides the missing end. The gene calls are TRBV19 and TRBJ1-5, with 7 bases identical to TRBD1. Trimming removed 3 bases from V and 1 base from J; junction bases left unmatched: 6. The CDR3 is 16 residues long. Looked up from germline, CDR1 is LNHDA and CDR2 is SQIVND (reference sequence). CDR3 DNA, as far as it was read: TGTGCCAGTAGTATTTGGGCAGGGGGAAGCAATCAGCCC. Its translation: CASSIWAGGSNQP. In full, the CDR3 reads CASSIWAGGSNQPQHF.

A word on this clone: Coverage ceases 3 residues before the CDR3 finishes, and the germline J gene fills in the end. V gene TRBV19 combines with J gene TRBJ2-1; D might be TRBD2 (5 bases). V was clipped by 2 bases and J by 5 bases, with 10 bases between them. CDR3 size: 14 residues. Germline CDR1 reads LNHDA; CDR2 reads SQIVND (reference sequence). The covered CDR3 bases are TGTGCCAGTAGTATAATCGGACTCGACAATGAG. Its protein is CASSIIGLDNE. The whole CDR3 region reads CASSIIGLDNEQFF.

Details on this clone: The read gets to within 3 residues of the CDR3 end, and the germline J gene fills in the rest. This sequence joins TRBV14 and TRBJ2-5; maybe TRBD2 (6 bases). This CDR3 has 13 amino acids. Trimming removed 3 bases from V and 7 bases from J, with 12 bases in between. Germline V gene data show CDR1 as SGHDN and CDR2 as FVKESK. The DNA read from the CDR3 is TGTGCCAGCAGCCAGGGGGGACTTCGGACC. Its protein is CASSQGGLRT. The complete CDR3 sequence is CASSQGGLRTQYF.

To note about this clone: The read terminates 3 residues ahead of where the CDR3 ends, so the germline J gene completes it. Other DNA sequences from this sample encode an identical CDR3 as well. The rearrangement joins TRBV6-1 to TRBJ2-4; D may be TRBD2 (5 bases). The CDR3 is made up of 15 amino acids. Trimming took 4 bases from V and 1 from J, leaving 11 bases between them. The germline V gene encodes CDR1 MNHNS and CDR2 SASEGT. The CDR3 is CASSGTGVAKNIQYF. Incomplete CDR3 DNA: TGTGCCAGCAGTGGGACCGGGGTTGCCAAAAACATT.

With respect to this clone: The CDR3 end lies 3 residues beyond the end of the read and is filled in from the germline J gene. The chain is built from TRBV2 and TRBJ1-5; no clear D gene. CDR1 and CDR2 from the germline V gene are SNHLY and FYNNEI. CDR3 length: 14 amino acids. Trimming stripped 7 bases from V and 7 bases from J, with 17 bases between. Incomplete CDR3 DNA: TGTGCCAGCAATCTCAGGATTGGTTTCCAGCCC. This translates into CASNLRIGFQP. The full CDR3 sequence reads CASNLRIGFQPQHF. Variable domain in full (rest from reference TRBV2 and TRBJ1-5): EPEVTQTPSHQVTQMGQEVILRCVPISNHLYFYWYRQILGQKVEFLVSFYNNEISEKSEIFDDQFSVERPDGSNFTLKIRSTKLEDSAMYFCASNLRIGFQPQHFGDGTRLSIL.

Of note for this clone: The CDR3 goes on 3 residues after the read ends, and that part is filled in from the germline J gene. The V and J genes are TRBV7-9 and TRBJ2-4; possibly TRBD1 for D (6 bases). The germline gives CDR1 SEHNR, CDR2 FQNEAQ (reference sequence). Between the trimmed V and J ends, which lost 7 bases and 4 bases, there was a span of 17 bases. The CDR3 contains 15 residues. The chain's CDR3 is CASTPGEPPKNIQYF. The sequenced part of the CDR3 DNA is TGTGCCAGCACCCCAGGGGAGCCACCGAAAAACATT. The full variable domain, its missing parts supplied by reference TRBV7-9 and TRBJ2-4, is DTGVSQNPRHKITKRGQNVTFRCDPISEHNRLYWYRQTLGQGPEFLTYFQNEAQLEKSRLLSDRFSAERPKGSFSTLEIQRTEQGDSAMYLCASTPGEPPKNIQYFGAGTRLSVL.

Worth noting for this clone: The read falls 3 residues short of the CDR3 end, and the missing part is taken from the germline J gene. The chain uses TRBV7-9 and TRBJ2-5; TRBD2 agrees at 12 bases. After removal of 5 bases from V and 4 bases from J, the junction contained 5 bases not matched to a gene. The CDR3 length is 15 residues. Germline lookup yields CDR1 SEHNR and CDR2 FQNEAQ (reference sequence). Partial CDR3 DNA: TGTGCCAGCAGCCCGACTAGCGGGAGAATAGAGACC. Translated, it gives CASSPTSGRIET. The entire CDR3 protein is CASSPTSGRIETQYF.

About this clone: The CDR3 end is not reached by the read, which stops 3 residues before it; the germline J gene fills it in. The V and J genes are TRBV29-1 and TRBJ2-5; D call uncertain. V lost 4 bases and J lost 4, with 4 bases in between. From germline, CDR1 is SQVTM and CDR2 ANQGSEA. The CDR3 runs to 10 residues. Partial CDR3 DNA: TGCAGCGTTGCCGGAGAGACC. It translates to CSVAGET. The whole CDR3 region reads CSVAGETQYF. Complete variable domain (other parts from reference TRBV29-1 and TRBJ2-5): SAVISQKPSRDICQRGTSLTIQCQVDSQVTMMFWYRQQPGQSLTLIATANQGSEATYESGFVIDKFPISRPNLTFSTLTVSNMSPEDSSIYLCSVAGETQYFGPGTRLLVL.

CDR3 bases read: TGCAGCGTTCTCCCCCCGGTCTCCTACGAG. Translated: CSVLPPVSYE. The complete CDR3 sequence is CSVLPPVSYEQYF. The chain recombines TRBV29-1 with TRBJ2-7; D is ambiguous. The read terminates 3 residues ahead of where the CDR3 ends, so the germline J gene completes it. The V end lost 5 bases, the J end lost 0 bases, and 11 bases lay between the germline ends. Germline V gene sequence: CDR1 SQVTM, CDR2 ANQGSEA. This CDR3 comprises 13 residues.

This CDR3 is CASSERTDTQYF. CDR3 DNA (partial): TGTGCCAGCAGTGAAAGGACAGATACG. V usage is TRBV6-1 and J usage is TRBJ2-3; D unresolved. The read terminates 3 residues ahead of where the CDR3 ends, so the germline J gene completes it. This CDR3 has 12 residues. The germline CDR1 and CDR2 sequences are MNHNS and SASEGT. V shed 2 bases and J shed 3 bases, with 3 bases lying between them.

Concerning this clone: With the read ending 3 residues before the CDR3 end, the germline J gene is used to fill in that end. The rearrangement uses TRBV28 and TRBJ2-1, with TRBD2 matching 7 bases. This CDR3 comprises 13 residues. V lost 5 bases to trimming and J lost 5 bases; unmatched junction nucleotides: 3. Germline CDR1 reads MDHEN; CDR2 reads SYDVKM. CDR3 region: CASSPGLDNEQFF. The DNA read from the CDR3 is TGTGCCAGCAGTCCAGGACTAGACAATGAG.

Of note for this clone: The read halts 3 residues ahead of the CDR3 end, with the missing end drawn from the germline J gene. The rearrangement joins TRBV20-1 to TRBJ2-3; D is undetermined. Trimming took 3 bases from V and 6 from J, leaving 10 bases between them. This CDR3 is built from 12 residues. Per the germline V gene, CDR1 is DFQATT and CDR2 is SNEGSKA (reference sequence). The DNA read from the CDR3 is TGCAGTGCTAGTGTCCAATTGGATACG. Amino acids: CSASVQLDT. The whole CDR3 protein reads CSASVQLDTQYF.

With respect to this clone: Read coverage stops 3 residues before the CDR3 terminus; the germline J gene supplies the remainder. The chain carries TRBV30 and TRBJ1-2; D is perhaps TRBD1 (6 bases). Deletions cut 0 bases from V and 4 bases from J, with 15 bases between. The CDR3 runs to 15 residues. Germline V gene data show CDR1 as GTSNPN and CDR2 as SVGIG (reference sequence). CDR3 region: CAWSVQRGLGYGYTF. The CDR3 DNA, read in part, is TGTGCCTGGAGTGTACAGCGGGGGCTGGGCTATGGC.

A word on this clone: The junction does not match germline at one end; this may be a read error. The read ends 3 residues shy of where the CDR3 ends; the end is completed using the germline J gene. J is TRBJ2-5 and V is TRBV4-2, with TRBD1 as a possible D gene (6 bases). The germline CDR1 and CDR2 sequences are LGHNA and YNFKEQ. This CDR3 contains 16 residues. CDR3 residues: CASSQGLGTLQETQYF. The part of the CDR3 DNA that was read is TGCGCCAGCAGCCAAGGCCTCGGGACACTACAAGAGACC.

In the case of this clone: From the germline J gene comes the end of the CDR3, since the read stops 3 residues before it. The gene calls are TRBV6-2 or TRBV6-3 and TRBJ1-5; 8 bases are shared with TRBD1. Looked up from germline, CDR1 is MNHEY and CDR2 is SVGEGT. V trimming: 6 bases; J trimming: 1 base; junction bases outside the gene matches: 8. The CDR3 spans 16 residues. CDR3 bases read: TGTGCCAGCAGGTACAGGGGGTTGAGGAGCAATCAGCCC. This gives the protein CASRYRGLRSNQP. Given in full, the CDR3 is CASRYRGLRSNQPQHF.

With regard to this clone: The read finishes 3 residues shy of the CDR3 end, and the germline J gene is used to complete it. The V call is TRBV5-1, the J call TRBJ1-2; 7 positions agree with TRBD1. Germline V gene lookup returns CDR1 SGHRS and CDR2 YFSETQ. The CDR3 has 14 amino acids. The ends lost 0 bases at V and 4 bases at J; junction bases unmatched: 3. The covered CDR3 bases are TGCGCCAGCAGCTTGGATCCAGGGGGCTATGGC. Encoded protein: CASSLDPGGYG. The entire CDR3 reads CASSLDPGGYGYTF.

Concerning this clone itself: Read data end 3 residues before the CDR3 end; the end is taken from the germline J gene. The rearrangement links TRBV30 to TRBJ1-2, with a tentative D call TRBD1 (6 bases). CDR1 and CDR2 (germline): GTSNPN, SVGIG (reference sequence). The V end lost 5 bases, the J end lost 4 bases, and 23 bases lay between the germline ends. The CDR3 totals 16 residues. Partial CDR3 DNA: TGTGCCTGGCACCATCAGGCGGGGGCTCGCGTCTATGGC. Its translation is CAWHHQAGARVYG. The CDR3 in its entirety is CAWHHQAGARVYGYTF. Drawing the rest from reference TRBV30 and TRBJ1-2, the complete variable domain is SQTIHQWPATLVQPVGSPLSLECTVEGTSNPNLYWYRQAAGRGLQLLFYSVGIGQISSEVPQNLSASRPQDRQFILSSKKLLLSDSGFYLCAWHHQAGARVYGYTFGSGTRLTVV.

For this clone: The read gets to within 3 residues of the CDR3 end, and the germline J gene fills in the rest. V and J are TRBV7-6 and TRBJ2-7; D could derive from TRBD1 or TRBD2 (6 bases each). Trimming cost V 2 bases and J 5 bases, with 16 bases left between them. Germline CDR1 reads SGHVS; CDR2 reads FNYEAQ. This CDR3 is 15 amino acids long. The sequenced part of the CDR3 DNA is TGTGCCAGCAGCTTAATCCAGGGGAGGAAGGACGAG. Its translation: CASSLIQGRKDE. The complete CDR3 protein is CASSLIQGRKDEQYF.

As to this clone: The CDR3 end lies 3 residues beyond the end of the read and is filled in from the germline J gene. The chain couples TRBV5-1 to TRBJ1-1; D is perhaps TRBD1 (5 bases). V lost 1 base and J lost 1, with 17 bases in between. Germline V gives CDR1 SGHRS, CDR2 YFSETQ. The CDR3 spans 17 residues. The CDR3 is CASSLSPFLQGNTEAFF. CDR3 DNA, as far as it was read: TGCGCCAGCAGCTTGTCCCCCTTCCTCCAGGGGAACACTGAA.

This clone counts as medium-sized by frequency. Read data end 3 residues before the CDR3 end; the end is taken from the germline J gene. The chain has TRBV19 and TRBJ2-5; 7 nucleotides match TRBD1. The V and J ends lost 4 bases and 5 bases, in that order; junction bases with no gene match: 10. The germline CDR1 and CDR2 sequences are LNHDA and SQIVND (reference sequence). The CDR3 length is 15 residues. CDR3 DNA, as far as it was read: TGTGCCAGTAGTACTCGGGACAGCCCTAGGGAGACC. Translating it yields CASSTRDSPRET. Given in full, the CDR3 is CASSTRDSPRETQYF.

In the case of this clone: Read coverage stops 3 residues before the CDR3 terminus; the germline J gene supplies the remainder. The chain uses TRBV7-6 and TRBJ2-4; TRBD2 agrees at 12 bases. CDR3 length equals 16 residues. Germline-derived CDR1 and CDR2 are SGHVS and FNYEAQ. The J segment lost 1 base and the V segment lost 5 bases, leaving 3 bases of the junction unmatched. Incomplete CDR3 DNA: TGTGCCAGCAGCATTGGGACTAGCGGGGCCAAAAACATT. Translating gives CASSIGTSGAKNI. The entire CDR3 sequence reads CASSIGTSGAKNIQYF.